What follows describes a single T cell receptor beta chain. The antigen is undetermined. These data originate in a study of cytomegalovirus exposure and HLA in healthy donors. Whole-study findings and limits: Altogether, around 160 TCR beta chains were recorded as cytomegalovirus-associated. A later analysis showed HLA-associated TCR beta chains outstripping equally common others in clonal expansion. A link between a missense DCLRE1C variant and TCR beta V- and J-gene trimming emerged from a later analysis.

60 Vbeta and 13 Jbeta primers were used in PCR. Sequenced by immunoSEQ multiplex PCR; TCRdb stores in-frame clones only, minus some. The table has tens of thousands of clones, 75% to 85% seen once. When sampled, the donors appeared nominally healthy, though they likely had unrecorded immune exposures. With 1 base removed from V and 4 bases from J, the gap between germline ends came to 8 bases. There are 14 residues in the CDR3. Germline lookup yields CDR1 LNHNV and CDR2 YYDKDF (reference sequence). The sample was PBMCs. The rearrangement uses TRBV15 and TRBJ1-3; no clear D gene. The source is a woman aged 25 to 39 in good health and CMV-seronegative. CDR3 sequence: CATSRVGPGNTIYF. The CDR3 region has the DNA TGTGCCACCAGCAGAGTTGGGCCGGGAAACACCATATATTTT.